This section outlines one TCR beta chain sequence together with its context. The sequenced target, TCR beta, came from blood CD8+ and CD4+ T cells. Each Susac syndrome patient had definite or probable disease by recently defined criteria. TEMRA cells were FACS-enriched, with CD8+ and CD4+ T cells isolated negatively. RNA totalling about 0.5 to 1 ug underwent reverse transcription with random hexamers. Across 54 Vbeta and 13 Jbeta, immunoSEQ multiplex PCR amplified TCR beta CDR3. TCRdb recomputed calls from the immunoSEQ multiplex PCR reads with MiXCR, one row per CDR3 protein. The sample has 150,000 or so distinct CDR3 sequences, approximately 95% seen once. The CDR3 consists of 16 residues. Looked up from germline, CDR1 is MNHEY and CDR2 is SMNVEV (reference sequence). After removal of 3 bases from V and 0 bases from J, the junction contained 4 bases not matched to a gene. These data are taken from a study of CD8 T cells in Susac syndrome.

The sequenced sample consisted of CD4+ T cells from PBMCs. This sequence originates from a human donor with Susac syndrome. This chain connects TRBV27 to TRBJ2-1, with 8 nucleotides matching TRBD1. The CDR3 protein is CASSLDRANSYNEQFF. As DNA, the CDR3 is TGTGCCAGCAGTTTGGACAGGGCGAACTCCTACAATGAGCAGTTCTTC.